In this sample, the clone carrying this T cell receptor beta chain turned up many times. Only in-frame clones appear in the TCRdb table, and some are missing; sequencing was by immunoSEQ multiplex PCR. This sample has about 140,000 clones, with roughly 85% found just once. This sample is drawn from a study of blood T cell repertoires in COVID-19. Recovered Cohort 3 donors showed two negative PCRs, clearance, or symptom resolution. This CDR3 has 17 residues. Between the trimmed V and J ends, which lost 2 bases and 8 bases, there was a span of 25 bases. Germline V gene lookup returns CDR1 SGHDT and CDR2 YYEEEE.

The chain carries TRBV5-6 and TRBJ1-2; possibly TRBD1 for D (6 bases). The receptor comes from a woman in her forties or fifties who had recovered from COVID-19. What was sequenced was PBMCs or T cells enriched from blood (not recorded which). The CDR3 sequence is CASSFLGTDSTIGGYTF. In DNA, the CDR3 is TGTGCCAGCAGCTTTCTCGGAACGGACAGCACTATTGGCGGCTACACCTTC. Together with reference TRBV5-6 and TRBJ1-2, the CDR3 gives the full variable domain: DAGVTQSPTHLIKTRGQQVTLRCSPKSGHDTVSWYQQALGQGPQFIFQYYEEEERQRGNFPDRFSGHQFPNYSSELNVNALLLGDSALYLCASSFLGTDSTIGGYTFGSGTRLTVV.